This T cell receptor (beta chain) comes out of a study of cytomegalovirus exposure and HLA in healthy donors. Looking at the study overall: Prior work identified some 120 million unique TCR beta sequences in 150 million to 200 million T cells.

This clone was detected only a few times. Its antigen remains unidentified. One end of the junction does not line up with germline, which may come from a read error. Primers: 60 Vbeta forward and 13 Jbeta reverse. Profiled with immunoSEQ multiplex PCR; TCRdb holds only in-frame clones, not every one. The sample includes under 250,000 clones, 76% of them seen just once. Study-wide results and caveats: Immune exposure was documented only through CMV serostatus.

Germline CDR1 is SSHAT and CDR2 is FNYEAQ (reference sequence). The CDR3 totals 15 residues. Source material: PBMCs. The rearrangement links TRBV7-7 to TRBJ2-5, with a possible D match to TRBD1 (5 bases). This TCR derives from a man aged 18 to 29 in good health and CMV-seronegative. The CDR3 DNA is TGTGCTAGCAGCTTCGGGCAGGGAAACGGGGAGACCCAGTACTTC. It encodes CASSFGQGNGETQYF.